This T cell receptor beta chain was profiled in a study of blood T cells in healthy people across ages. Study-wide context: About one barcoded TCR beta cDNA was captured per two T cells. Study conclusions and caveats: Observed TCR beta diversity per million T cells went down as age went up. This fall followed a roughly linear course with age. Long-lived donors exceeded aged donors in naive CD4+ cells and diversity.

Investigators took about 10 milliliters of peripheral blood from every donor. Alongside a J-beta primer mix, a sample-barcoded 5' primer served in a second PCR lasting about 7 to 11 cycles. TCRdb processed the 5' RACE reads anew with MiXCR; each CDR3 protein has one entry. The profile shows about 680,000 distinct CDR3 sequences, 45% to 50% of them singletons. Notes on this clonotype: Its antigen is not known.

The source of this sequence is a woman aged 60 to 75 in good health. Input material: blood.

Written as DNA, the CDR3 is TGCAGTGCTATAGCCTCGGGGCGGGGGAATCAGCCCCAGCATTTT. This sequence encodes CSAIASGRGNQPQHF. J is TRBJ1-5 and V is TRBV20-1, with a possible D match to TRBD1 (5 bases). V was cut by 4 bases and J by 4 bases, with 17 bases left in between. The germline V gene has CDR1 DFQATT and CDR2 SNEGSKA (reference sequence). The CDR3 is 15 amino acids.